Shown below are 28 T cell receptor beta chains from a single sample sequenced in a study of T cell responses to AZD1222 COVID-19 vaccine. Method: immunoSEQ multiplex PCR; TCRdb's copy keeps in-frame clones and lacks some. The sample lists some 130,000 clones; about 90% were seen once. Sequencing was performed on peripheral blood, taken 28 days after the second AZD1222 dose. Receptors were obtained from an adult who received the AZD1222 COVID-19 vaccine.

The J gene is TRBJ1-6, the V gene TRBV7-8; 8 nucleotides agree with TRBD1. The J segment lost 6 bases and the V segment lost 4 bases, leaving 5 bases of the junction unmatched. The germline gives CDR1 SGHVS, CDR2 FQNEAQ. This CDR3 has 15 amino acids. CDR3 sequence reads: CASSSGTGGNSPLHF. CDR3 nucleotide sequence: TGTGCCAGCAGCTCCGGGACAGGCGGTAATTCACCCCTCCACTTT.

The sample holds one count of this clone. This sequence joins TRBV11-2 and TRBJ2-3; D gene uncertain. The V end lost 2 bases, the J end lost 6 bases, and 3 bases lay between the germline ends. Germline values: CDR1 SGHAT, CDR2 FQNNGV. CDR3 length: 11 residues. Here the CDR3 reads CASSLTDTQYF. As DNA, the CDR3 is TGTGCCAGCAGCTTAACGGATACGCAGTATTTT. Drawing the rest from reference TRBV11-2 and TRBJ2-3, the complete variable domain is EAGVAQSPRYKIIEKRQSVAFWCNPISGHATLYWYQQILGQGPKLLIQFQNNGVVDDSQLPKDRFSAERLKGVDSTLKIQPAKLEDSAVYLCASSLTDTQYFGPGTRLTVL.

In DNA form, the CDR3 reads TGTGCCAGCAGCTGGCAGGAGTACCAAGAGACCCAGTACTTC. Translation gives CASSWQEYQETQYF. The chain joins TRBV7-9 to TRBJ2-5; D ambiguous. The CDR3 has 14 amino acids. Trimming stripped 4 bases from V and 0 bases from J, with 9 bases between. CDR1 and CDR2 from the germline V gene are SEHNR and FQNEAQ (reference sequence).

The chain couples TRBV7-8 to TRBJ2-2; no firm D call. With 8 bases removed from V and 2 bases from J, the gap between germline ends came to 15 bases. The CDR3 runs to 15 residues. Germline values: CDR1 SGHVS, CDR2 FQNEAQ. The CDR3 sequence: CASRRSGVNTGELFF. For the CDR3, the DNA is TGTGCCAGCCGGAGATCGGGCGTCAACACCGGGGAGCTGTTTTTT.

The chain has TRBV7-8 and TRBJ1-2; D is undetermined. Trimming shortened V by 2 bases and J by 3 bases, and 7 bases separated the two germline ends. The CDR3 has 13 amino acids. The germline CDR1 and CDR2 sequences are SGHVS and FQNEAQ. CDR3 residues: CASSLHSHYGYTF. The CDR3 nucleotides read TGTGCCAGCAGCTTACACAGCCACTATGGCTACACCTTC.

The chain has TRBV9 and TRBJ1-1; D remains ambiguous. Germline V gives CDR1 SGDLS, CDR2 YYNGEE. Trimming stripped 0 bases from V and 3 bases from J, with 3 bases between. The CDR3 is made up of 12 amino acids. DNA of the CDR3: TGTGCCAGCAGCGTAGGGGACACTGAAGCTTTCTTT. It yields the protein CASSVGDTEAFF.

This clone has only one observation. The V call is TRBV12-3 or TRBV12-4, the J call TRBJ2-2; D not certain. The CDR3 sequence is 12 residues long. Trimming removed 4 bases from V and 3 bases from J, with 3 bases in between. The CDR3 loop reads CASSWDTGELFF. CDR3 nucleotide sequence: TGTGCCAGCAGTTGGGACACCGGGGAGCTGTTTTTT.

The V call is TRBV30, the J call TRBJ2-7, with D tentatively TRBD1 (5 bases). Per germline, CDR1 GTSNPN and CDR2 SVGIG (reference sequence). The V end lost 3 bases, the J end lost 2 bases, and 8 bases lay between the germline ends. This CDR3 contains 12 residues. The CDR3 here is CAWRDNTYEQYV. CDR3 coding DNA: TGTGCCTGGAGGGACAATACCTACGAGCAGTACGTC.

V is TRBV11-3 and J is TRBJ2-3; possible D gene TRBD2, 5 bases. V was cut by 8 bases and J by 4 bases, with 22 bases left in between. CDR1 and CDR2 (germline): SGHNT, YENEEA. The CDR3 is made up of 16 amino acids. CDR3 nucleotides: TGTGCCAGCGGAACAACGCGTGGGAGTTGGGCAGATACGCAGTATTTT. Translated, it gives CASGTTRGSWADTQYF.

J is TRBJ1-2 and V is TRBV3-1 (or the pseudogene TRBV3-2); D perhaps matches TRBD1 (6 bases). The CDR3 extends over 14 amino acids. Between the trimmed V and J ends, which lost 1 base and 8 bases, there was a span of 14 bases. The germline gives CDR1 LGHDT, CDR2 YNNKEL (reference sequence). For the CDR3, the DNA is TGTGCCAGCAGCCAAGGGGGGCGCGACTTCGGCTACACCTTC. Its translation is CASSQGGRDFGYTF.

This chain uses TRBV6-6 with TRBJ1-3; unclear D gene. The CDR3 has 12 residues. Germline assignment: CDR1 MNHNY and CDR2 SVGAGI (reference sequence). Trimming pared 10 bases from V and 1 base from J, leaving 8 bases between. The CDR3 nucleotides are TGTGCCACCCAGGCATCTGGAAACACCATATATTTT. It is translated as CATQASGNTIYF.

The chain uses TRBV7-2 and TRBJ1-6; D uncertain. Germline lookup yields CDR1 SGHTA and CDR2 FQGNSA. The CDR3 consists of 13 residues. V lost 1 base and J 7 bases, leaving 5 bases between the germline ends. CDR3 sequence (DNA): TGTGCCAGCAGCTTAGAATCAAATTCACCCCTCCACTTT. It codes for CASSLESNSPLHF.

This clone turned up a few times. This chain uses TRBV2 with TRBJ2-7; TRBD1 agrees at 8 bases. Germline CDR1 SNHLY, CDR2 FYNNEI. The length of the CDR3 is 14 residues. V was clipped by 6 bases and J by 8 bases; unmatched bases: 12. For the CDR3, the DNA is TGTGCCAGCAGCCCCCAGGGGGCGGCTTCCCAGCAGTACTTC. Translating gives CASSPQGAASQQYF.

V and J are TRBV19 and TRBJ1-1; D might be TRBD1 (5 bases). V lost 7 bases and J 0 bases, leaving 27 bases between the germline ends. The CDR3 consists of 19 residues. Germline loops: CDR1 LNHDA, CDR2 SQIVND (reference sequence). DNA for the CDR3: TGTGCCAGTAACCCGCTTGGGGAGGGGAGGTCGAGGATGAACACTGAAGCTTTCTTT. This codes for CASNPLGEGRSRMNTEAFF.

The chain links TRBV6-5 to TRBJ2-7; 7 bases are a match to TRBD2. Germline CDR1 MNHEY, CDR2 SVGAGI. Losses at the gene ends were 8 bases for V and 6 bases for J; bases not matched to a gene: 4. CDR3 length equals 11 residues. The CDR3 is CASAGVSEQYV. As DNA, the CDR3 is TGTGCCAGCGCGGGGGTTAGCGAGCAGTACGTC.

The chain links TRBV5-6 to TRBJ2-6, with D perhaps matching TRBD1 or TRBD2 (6 bases each). The CDR3 has 15 residues. Germline CDR1 reads SGHDT; CDR2 reads YYEEEE. Trimming cost V 5 bases and J 2 bases, with 11 bases left between them. For the CDR3, the DNA is TGTGCCAGCAGTCTCCGGGGGCCTGGGGCCAACGTCCTGACTTTC. Translating gives CASSLRGPGANVLTF.

J is TRBJ2-5 and V is TRBV3-1 (or the pseudogene TRBV3-2); 9 bases agree with TRBD2. V trimming: 0 bases; J trimming: 7 bases; junction bases outside the gene matches: 6. Germline V gives CDR1 LGHDT, CDR2 YNNKEL (reference sequence). CDR3 length equals 15 residues. For the CDR3, the DNA is TGTGCCAGCAGCCAAGATATAGCGGGGGACCGGACCCAGTACTTC. Its protein is CASSQDIAGDRTQYF.

The CDR3 bases are TGTGCCAGTAGTCCAGTCATTCAAGAGACCCAGTACTTC. Translation: CASSPVIQETQYF. V gene TRBV19 combines with J gene TRBJ2-5; D is unresolved. Germline V lookup: CDR1 LNHDA, CDR2 SQIVND (reference sequence). The germline V and J ends were trimmed by 5 bases and 2 bases, with 9 bases remaining between them. The CDR3 loop spans 13 amino acids.

This clone was seen once. The rearrangement uses TRBV13 and TRBJ1-1; D not resolved. The V gene lost 5 bases and the J gene lost 0 bases, with 4 bases spanning the gap. The CDR3 loop spans 12 amino acids. Germline CDR1 and CDR2: PRHDT and FYEKMQ (reference sequence). CDR3 nucleotide sequence: TGTGCCAGCAGCGCCCTGAACACTGAAGCTTTCTTT. This sequence encodes CASSALNTEAFF.

V and J are TRBV7-2 and TRBJ1-3; D is undetermined. Trimming shortened V by 5 bases and J by 1 base, and 12 bases separated the two germline ends. There are 15 residues in the CDR3. Germline V lookup: CDR1 SGHTA, CDR2 FQGNSA. CDR3 bases: TGTGCCAGCAGCGTCGACGCATTGTCTGGAAACACCATATATTTT. Translated, it gives CASSVDALSGNTIYF. Full variable domain (missing parts from reference TRBV7-2 and TRBJ1-3): GAGVSQSPSNKVTEKGKDVELRCDPISGHTALYWYRQSLGQGLEFLIYFQGNSAPDKSGLPSDRFSAERTGGSVSTLTIQRTQQEDSAVYLCASSVDALSGNTIYFGEGSWLTVV.

As DNA, the CDR3 is TGTGCCAGTTTCACGACAGGGTCTGGAAACACCATATATTTT. This encodes CASFTTGSGNTIYF. The chain joins TRBV19 to TRBJ1-3; 7 nucleotides align to TRBD1. Looked up from germline, CDR1 is LNHDA and CDR2 is SQIVND (reference sequence). Unmatched junction bases numbered 5, after V lost 8 bases and J lost 1 base. The CDR3 is 14 amino acids.

The genes are TRBV7-2 and TRBJ1-6, with D maybe TRBD1 (5 bases). V was shortened by 6 bases and J by 11 bases, with 14 bases between the two germline ends. Looked up from germline, CDR1 is SGHTA and CDR2 is FQGNSA. The CDR3 runs 13 residues. CDR3: CASRVQGITPLHF. CDR3 in DNA: TGTGCCAGCAGGGTCCAGGGTATTACACCCCTCCACTTT.

In the case of this clone: A read error may produce the germline difference seen at one junction end. V gene TRBV9 combines with J gene TRBJ1-2; unclear D gene. Germline V CDR1 and CDR2: SGDLS, YYNGEE. The CDR3 extends over 13 amino acids. The CDR3 here is CASSVVDGYGYTF. CDR3 in DNA: TGTGCCAGCAGTGTAGTCGACGGTTATGGCTACACCTTC. The variable domain in full, with the rest retrieved from reference TRBV9 and TRBJ1-2, is DSGVTQTPKHLITATGQRVTLRCSPRSGDLSVYWYQQSLDQGLQFLIQYYNGEERAKGNILERFSAQQFPDLHSELNLSSLELGDSALYFCASSVVDGYGYTFGSGTRLTVV.

The CDR3 sequence is CANTQTIPEAFF. CDR3 DNA sequence: TGTGCCAACACGCAGACCATCCCTGAAGCTTTCTTT. This chain links TRBV6-5 with TRBJ1-1; D is unresolved. Trimming took 10 bases from V and 6 from J, leaving 15 bases between them. This CDR3 region has 12 residues. CDR1 MNHEY and CDR2 SVGAGI come from the germline V gene.

The chain employs TRBV6-6 and TRBJ1-1; the match to TRBD1 covers 7 bases. V was clipped by 6 bases and J by 6 bases; unmatched bases: 10. Germline V gene lookup returns CDR1 MNHNY and CDR2 SVGAGI (reference sequence). The CDR3 runs to 14 residues. The CDR3 DNA sequence: TGTGCCAGCAGACCGACAGGGAATACAGCTGAAGCTTTCTTT. Protein: CASRPTGNTAEAFF.

This sequence joins TRBV27 and TRBJ1-2, with 7 nucleotides matching TRBD1. CDR1 MNHEY and CDR2 SMNVEV come from the germline V gene (reference sequence). V was pared by 5 bases and J by 7 bases, with 13 bases of the junction left unmatched. The CDR3 length is 15 residues. The CDR3 spells CASSVNRGSHLGYTF. In nucleotides, the CDR3 is TGTGCCAGCAGTGTCAACAGGGGAAGCCACCTTGGCTACACCTTC.

The J gene is TRBJ2-5, the V gene TRBV11-3; 13 positions match TRBD2. With 8 bases clipped from V and 5 bases from J, the junction kept 5 bases outside the gene matches. The CDR3 is 14 residues long. Germline assignment: CDR1 SGHNT and CDR2 YENEEA. The CDR3 DNA follows: TGTGCCAGCGTTGGACTAGCGGGAGATGAGACCCAGTACTTC. Protein: CASVGLAGDETQYF. The complete variable domain, with remaining parts taken from reference TRBV11-3 and TRBJ2-5, reads EAGVVQSPRYKIIEKKQPVAFWCNPISGHNTLYWYLQNLGQGPELLIRYENEEAVDDSQLPKDRFSAERLKGVDSTLKIQPAELGDSAVYLCASVGLAGDETQYFGPGTRLLVL.

On this clone: This sample includes further DNA sequences coding for the same CDR3. CDR3 DNA: TGTGCCAGCAGCGGGGGACAGGGGAGAAATGAGCAGTTCTTC. Its translation: CASSGGQGRNEQFF. This chain links TRBV9 with TRBJ2-1; the match to TRBD1 covers 10 bases. V shed 3 bases and J 7 bases; nucleotides not matched to a gene: 4. The CDR3 length is 14 residues. Germline values: CDR1 SGDLS, CDR2 YYNGEE.